This TCR beta chain was sequenced in a study of blood T cells in healthy people across ages. Overall study: With template switching, about one barcoded beta molecule was captured per two T cells.

The CDR3 has 18 amino acids. Germline V CDR1 and CDR2: DFQATT, SNEGSKA (reference sequence). Only a few counts were recorded for this clonotype. For the second PCR, which ran for roughly 7 to 11 cycles, a sample-barcoded 5' primer and a J-beta primer mix were used. TCRdb passed the 5' RACE reads through MiXCR, listing each CDR3 protein once. The data contain around 700,000 distinct CDR3 sequences, around 25% of them singletons. Healthy Caucasian individuals from Russia aged roughly 6 to 100 served as donors. This sample was also put to use in a study of T cells of mothers and their children. As reported in that work: The data showed no persistent microchimeric T cell clones.

Sample: blood. The V and J genes are TRBV20-1 and TRBJ2-5; 9 bases line up with TRBD2. The better agreement between TRBJ2-1 and the DNA end casts doubt on the J call. This TCR came from a boy younger than 18 in good health. The DNA for the CDR3 is TGCAGTGCTAGAGATCCCGACCTTGCGGGAGGGCCCTACAATGAGCAGTTCTTC. Its protein is CSARDPDLAGGPYNEQFF.